This T cell receptor (beta chain) was documented in a study of blood T cell repertoires in COVID-19. Overall study context: COVID-19 samples, acute and convalescent, were from the United States, Italy and Spain. In each case, the material was cDNA or gDNA derived from T cells, B-cell-depleted T cells, or PBMCs.

Seattle enrolled patients during active infection and tracked them longitudinally. J gave up 5 bases and V 6 bases, and 10 bases lay outside the gene matches. Germline V gives CDR1 SQVTM, CDR2 ANQGSEA. This CDR3 has 14 residues. In the source study's methods: Nucleated cell number was recorded as an estimate derived from reference gene primer amplification. This table comes from immunoSEQ multiplex PCR, and its TCRdb copy is limited to in-frame clones, with some not included. That table supplies the V and J calls and clone size; D and trimming were determined from the DNA. Of fewer than 85,000 clones in the sample, roughly four fifths were seen once.

The receptor's source is a man in his 70s with COVID-19, enrolled during active disease. Sequences were obtained from peripheral blood. The chain recombines TRBV29-1 with TRBJ2-7; 10 bases are shared with TRBD1. CDR3 amino acids: CSVDLGQGYDEQYF. CDR3 DNA sequence: TGCAGCGTGGACCTGGGACAGGGGTATGACGAGCAGTACTTC.